A selection of T cell receptor beta chains follows, all from one sample in a study of blood T cell repertoires in COVID-19. TCRdb's copy holds only in-frame clones and misses some; the assay was immunoSEQ multiplex PCR. The table lists 300,000 to 400,000 clones, roughly 88% of them singletons. Sequenced: PBMCs or T cells enriched from blood (not recorded which). The receptor source for this set is a woman aged 25 to 39 with acute COVID-19. The CDR3 runs from the conserved cysteine through the conserved F or W. The D gene is left open where the match is weak. For some rows the clone size is stated as once, few or many, or as a class when expanded; others skip it.

TRBJ1-3 - TRBD1 TRBV10-1 TGCGCCAGCAGTCCCGGTGGACAGGGGCTCTCTGGAAACACCATATATTTT CASSPGGQGLSGNTIYF
TRBJ1-6 - TRBD1 TRBV27 TGTGCCAGCAGTCCACGCGCAGGGGGAGATAATTCACCCCTCCACTTT CASSPRAGGDNSPLHF
TRBJ1-5 - - TRBV27 TGTGCCAGCAGCTTCCTAAATCAGCCCCAGCATTTT CASSFLNQPQHF
TRBJ1-4 - TRBD1 TRBV6-5 TGTGCCAGCAGTTACGAGGGCAGGGGGCGCGAAAAACTGTTTTTT CASSYEGRGREKLFF
TRBJ1-1 few TRBD1 TRBV28 TGTGCCAGCCTAAAAAGGACAGGAGTGAACACTGAAGCTTTCTTT CASLKRTGVNTEAFF
TRBJ1-6 - TRBD1 TRBV28 TGTGCCAGCAGTTCGACAGGGGTCTTTGGTTCACCCCTCCACTTT CASSSTGVFGSPLHF
TRBJ2-2 - TRBD2 TRBV2 TGTGCCAGCAGTGAATTTCGGGGGGGAACCGGGGAGCTGTTTTTT CASSEFRGGTGELFF
TRBJ2-5 - - TRBV24-1 TGTGCCACCAGTGACCGCCAGACAGGGCGGGGAGAGACCCAGTACTTC CATSDRQTGRGETQYF
TRBJ1-1 - - TRBV7-2 TGTGCCAGCAGCAGAAATAGAGGGAGGAACACTGAAGCTTTCTTT CASSRNRGRNTEAFF
TRBJ1-6 - - TRBV5-1 TGCGCCAGCAGCCTCCAGGGTCACAATTCACCCCTCCACTTT CASSLQGHNSPLHF
TRBJ2-4 - - TRBV6-5 TGTGCCAGCAGTTACCGCCTCAGGGGCATTCAGTACTTC CASSYRLRGIQYF
TRBJ2-7 - - TRBV11-2 TGTGCCAGCAGCCCCGGACTTATGGGAGGCGAGCAGTACTTC CASSPGLMGGEQYF
TRBJ2-2 once - TRBV24-1 TGTGCCACCAGTGATCCCGGACGGGAATGGACCGGGGAGCTGTTTTTT CATSDPGREWTGELFF
TRBJ2-5 few TRBD2 TRBV6-2/TRBV6-3 TGTGCCAGCAGTGCGATAGCGGGGGGGCCGGAGACCCAGTACTTC CASSAIAGGPETQYF
TRBJ2-2 - - TRBV6-5 TGTGCCAGCAGGCAGGCCGGGCGGGACACCGGGGAGCTGTTTTTT CASRQAGRDTGELFF
TRBJ1-1 - TRBD1 TRBV2 TGTGCCAGCAGGGGCGTCCCGGGACAGGGCTTGAACACTGAAGCTTTCTTT CASRGVPGQGLNTEAFF
TRBJ1-3 - - TRBV24-1 TGTGCCACCAGTGTGGGGGCGAAAAGCCTGGGAGGAAACACCATATATTTT CATSVGAKSLGGNTIYF
TRBJ2-1 - - TRBV19 TGTGCCAGTAGTATTACGGGGAACTACAATGAGCAGTTCTTC CASSITGNYNEQFF